One sample yielded the 10 T cell receptor beta chains listed below, sequenced in a study of response to subunit inactivated influenza vaccine. Each CDR3 protein is one row after TCRdb ran MiXCR on the RT-PCR reads. This table has some 540,000 distinct CDR3 sequences, under 30% appearing once. A further study also used this sample, focusing on T cells expressing NK-cell markers. That study adds: 5'RACE template switching built TCR beta cDNA with unique molecular identifiers.

The sequencing here drew on CD4+ T cells sorted from PBMCs, taken 11 to 12 days after vaccination. The receptors stem from a man between 45 and 60 years old who received an inactivated influenza vaccine.

Remarks on this clonotype: This clone may be a read error of a much larger clone one base away. The V gene is TRBV6-2 or TRBV6-3, the J gene TRBJ2-5; D unresolved. The CDR3 is 12 residues long. Trimming shortened V by 1 base and J by 4 bases, and 4 bases separated the two germline ends. The germline V gene encodes CDR1 MNHEY and CDR2 SVGEGT. CDR3 in DNA: TGTGCCAGCAGTTACTGGGGAGAGACCCAGTACTTC. As protein: CASSYWGETQYF.

This clonotype was observed a few times. The genes are TRBV9 and TRBJ2-3; TRBD2 is a possible D gene (5 bases). From germline, CDR1 is SGDLS and CDR2 YYNGEE. V gave up 3 bases and J gave up 0 bases, with 17 bases separating them. The CDR3 is 17 residues long. The CDR3 loop reads CASSARRDPASTDTQYF. In DNA form, the CDR3 reads TGTGCCAGCAGCGCGAGACGGGATCCTGCTAGCACAGATACGCAGTATTTT.

The V gene is TRBV20-1, the J gene TRBJ2-7; weak D call: TRBD2 (6 bases). V lost 2 bases, J lost 0 bases, and 17 bases lay in between. Looked up from germline, CDR1 is DFQATT and CDR2 is SNEGSKA (reference sequence). The CDR3 covers 16 residues. The CDR3 spells CSARLPLAKSSYEQYF. The CDR3 DNA follows: TGCAGTGCTAGACTGCCCCTAGCGAAGAGCTCCTACGAGCAGTACTTC.

Only a few counts were recorded for this clonotype. This chain joins TRBV7-9 and TRBJ2-1, with D possibly matching TRBD2 (6 bases). CDR1 is SEHNR and CDR2 is FQNEAQ in the germline V gene (reference sequence). The CDR3 sequence is 14 residues long. V shed 5 bases and J shed 8 bases, with 16 bases lying between them. The CDR3 sequence is CASSAYRREDEQFF. The CDR3 DNA reads TGTGCCAGCAGCGCATACCGCAGGGAGGATGAGCAGTTCTTC.

This clonotype was detected ten times or more. The chain has TRBV12-3 or TRBV12-4 and TRBJ2-5; 7 bases are a match to TRBD1. The CDR3 runs to 14 residues. The V segment lost 7 bases and the J segment 3 bases; nucleotides outside the gene matches: 8. The CDR3 DNA sequence: TGTGCCAGCACCGATCGAGGGGGCGAAGAGACCCAGTACTTC. As protein: CASTDRGGEETQYF.

This clonotype was found many times. The chain links TRBV29-1 to TRBJ1-1, with D maybe TRBD1 (5 bases). The CDR3 consists of 14 residues. The germline V gene has CDR1 SQVTM and CDR2 ANQGSEA. The V and J ends lost 7 bases and 5 bases respectively, with 20 bases between them. DNA for the CDR3: TGCAGCGCTGATCCCCATGGGGGGAGAACTGAAGCTTTCTTT. Its protein product is CSADPHGGRTEAFF.

Only one count was recorded for this clonotype. The rearrangement links TRBV28 to TRBJ2-7; the D gene could be TRBD1 or TRBD2 (6 bases each). CDR1 is MDHEN and CDR2 is SYDVKM in the germline V gene. V was shortened by 3 bases and J by 0 bases, with 15 bases between the two germline ends. This CDR3 spans 16 amino acids. The CDR3 spells CASSFFGGASSYEQYF. Written as DNA, the CDR3 is TGTGCCAGCAGTTTTTTCGGGGGCGCTTCCTCCTACGAGCAGTACTTC.

This clonotype was counted between two and nine times. Germline and junction disagree at one end, which may indicate a read error. The V gene is TRBV11-2, the J gene TRBJ2-3; 13 nucleotides match TRBD2. Germline V gene sequence: CDR1 SGHAT, CDR2 FQNNGV. This CDR3 has 13 amino acids. The CDR3 DNA sequence: TGTGCCAGCAGCCTAGCGGGGACTAGCGGGAACCTTTTT. Translation gives CASSLAGTSGNLF. Together with reference TRBV11-2 and TRBJ2-3, the CDR3 gives the full variable domain: EAGVAQSPRYKIIEKRQSVAFWCNPISGHATLYWYQQILGQGPKLLIQFQNNGVVDDSQLPKDRFSAERLKGVDSTLKIQPAKLEDSAVYLCASSLAGTSGNLFGPGTRLTVL.

This clonotype occurred a few times. The chain's CDR3 is CASSTLAGGKNEQFF. CDR3 DNA: TGTGCCAGCAGTACCTTAGCGGGAGGGAAAAATGAGCAGTTCTTC. The chain employs TRBV6-2 or TRBV6-3 and TRBJ2-1; the match to TRBD2 covers 11 bases. The V segment lost 5 bases and the J segment 7 bases; nucleotides outside the gene matches: 7. Germline V gives CDR1 MNHEY, CDR2 SVGEGT. The length of the CDR3 is 15 residues.

This clonotype was detected many times. The V gene is TRBV4-3, the J gene TRBJ2-3; the D is unclear. The V gene's germline CDR1 is LGHNA and CDR2 YSLEER. Trimming stripped 4 bases from V and 2 bases from J, with 7 bases between. The CDR3 is made up of 13 amino acids. The CDR3 sequence is CASSRSSTDTQYF. The CDR3 DNA follows: TGCGCCAGCAGCCGAAGCTCCACAGATACGCAGTATTTT.